Sequencing of this T cell receptor beta chain was carried out in a study of T cells expressing NK-cell markers. Study-level information: In the group of eight sequenced donors, seven were HCMV-seropositive and one was seronegative.

TCRdb reprocessed the 5' RACE reads and stores each CDR3 protein as one record, lacking DNA. This repertoire comprises 400,000 to 550,000 distinct CDR3 sequences; its ten largest clones make up roughly 8%. The CDR3 consists of 17 residues. Germline V gene sequence: CDR1 SGHAT, CDR2 FQDESV (reference sequence). The sequence came from a woman between 18 and 70 years old in good health. The sequenced sample consisted of blood T cells: a sorted CD56 or NKG2C T cell subset, CD4+ or CD8+ T cells, or bulk PBMC T cells (not recorded which). The rearrangement joins TRBV11-1 to TRBJ2-1; the TRBD1 assignment by TCRdb is unverifiable without DNA. CDR3 protein: CASSPGALDRGGNEQFF.